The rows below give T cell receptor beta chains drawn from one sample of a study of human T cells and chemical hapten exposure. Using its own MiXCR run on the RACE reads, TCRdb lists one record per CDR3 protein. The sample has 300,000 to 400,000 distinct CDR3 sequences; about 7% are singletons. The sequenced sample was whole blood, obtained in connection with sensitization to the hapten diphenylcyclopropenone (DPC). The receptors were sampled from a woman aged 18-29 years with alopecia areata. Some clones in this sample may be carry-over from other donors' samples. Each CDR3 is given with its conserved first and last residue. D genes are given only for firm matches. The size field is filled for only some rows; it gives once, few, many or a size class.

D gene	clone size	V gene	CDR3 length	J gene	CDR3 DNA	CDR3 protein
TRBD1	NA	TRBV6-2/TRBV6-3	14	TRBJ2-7	TGTGCCAGCAGTGCCGGACGGGAACAGGGGGAGCAGTACTTC	CASSAGREQGEQYF
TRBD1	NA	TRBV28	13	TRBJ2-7	TGTGCCAGCATCGAGGGACAGACGAACGAGCAGTACTTC	CASIEGQTNEQYF
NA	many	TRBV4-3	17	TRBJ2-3	TGCGCCAGCAGCCAAGCGCCGGGGTACCGGGGGAAGGATACGCAGTATTTT	CASSQAPGYRGKDTQYF
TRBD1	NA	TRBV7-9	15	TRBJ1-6	TGTGCCAGCACCCCATCCGGGACAGGATTGGTGTCCCTCCACTTT	CASTPSGTGLVSLHF
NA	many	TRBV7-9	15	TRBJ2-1	TGTGCCAGCAGCTTAGGACTAACAGGGCACAATGAGCAGTTCTTC	CASSLGLTGHNEQFF
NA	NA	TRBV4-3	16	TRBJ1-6	TGCGCCAGCAGCCAAGCCCGAGGGGGGCGAAATTCACCCCTCCACTTT	CASSQARGGRNSPLHF
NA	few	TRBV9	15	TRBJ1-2	TGTGCCAGCAGCTCCCAGGGACACACTAACTATGGCTACACCTTC	CASSSQGHTNYGYTF
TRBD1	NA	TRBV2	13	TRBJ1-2	TGTGCCAGCAGTACGGACAGGAGCTATGGCTACACCTTC	CASSTDRSYGYTF
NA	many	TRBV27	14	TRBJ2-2	TGTGCCAGCAGTTTTGGCTTCGCAACCGGGGAGCTGTTTTTT	CASSFGFATGELFF
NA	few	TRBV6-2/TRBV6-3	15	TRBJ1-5	TGTGCCAGCAGTTTCTCGGGGACATTCAATCAGCCCCAGCATTTT	CASSFSGTFNQPQHF
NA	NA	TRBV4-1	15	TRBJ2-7	TGCGCCAGCAGCCAAGTATTCAGGGCGGCCTACGAGCAGTACTTC	CASSQVFRAAYEQYF
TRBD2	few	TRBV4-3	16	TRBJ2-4	TGCGCCAGCAGCCAAGAGCCTAGCGGAGCCAAAAACATTCAGTACTTC	CASSQEPSGAKNIQYF
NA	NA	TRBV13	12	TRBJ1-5	TGTGCCAGCAGCTTATTCGGTCAGCCCCAGCATTTT	CASSLFGQPQHF
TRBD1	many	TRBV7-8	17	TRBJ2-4	TGTGCCAGCAGCCACAGACAGGGAGTGGCGGCCAAAAACATTCAGTACTTC	CASSHRQGVAAKNIQYF
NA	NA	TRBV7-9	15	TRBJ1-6	TGTGCCAGCAGCTTAGGGGCAGCTCCTAATTCACCCCTCCACTTT	CASSLGAAPNSPLHF
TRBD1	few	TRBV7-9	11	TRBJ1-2	TGTGCCAGCGGAACAGGGGGCGGCTACACCTTC	CASGTGGGYTF
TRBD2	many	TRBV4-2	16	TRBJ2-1	TGTGCCAGCAGCCAAGATAGTAGCGGGGGGGCCAATGAGCAGTTCTTC	CASSQDSSGGANEQFF
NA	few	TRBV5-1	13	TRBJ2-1	TGCGCCAGCAGCTCGGCCCCAGGGGATGAGCAGTTCTTC	CASSSAPGDEQFF
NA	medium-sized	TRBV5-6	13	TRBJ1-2	TGTGCCAGCAGCCGACAGGCGTCGTATGGCTACACCTTC	CASSRQASYGYTF
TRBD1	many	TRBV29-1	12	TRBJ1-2	TGCAGCGTTGAGACAGGGAAATATGGCTACACCTTC	CSVETGKYGYTF
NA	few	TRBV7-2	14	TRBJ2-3	TGTGCCAGCAGTTTCACGGTCTCCTCAGATACGCAGTATTTT	CASSFTVSSDTQYF
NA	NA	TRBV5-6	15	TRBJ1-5	TGTGCCAGCAGTCTCCACTTCGGGACACCGGCCGCCCAGCATTTT	CASSLHFGTPAAQHF
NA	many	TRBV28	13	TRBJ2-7	TGTGCCAGCAGTCCGAGCCGGGCGGCCGAGCAGTACTTC	CASSPSRAAEQYF
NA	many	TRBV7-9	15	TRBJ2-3	TGTGCCAGCAGCCTCCAAGGGAGAGACACAGATACGCAGTATTTT	CASSLQGRDTDTQYF
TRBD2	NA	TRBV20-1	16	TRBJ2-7	TGCAGTGCTAGCCCGGGACTAGCGGGGGGAGGATACGAGCAGTACTTC	CSASPGLAGGGYEQYF
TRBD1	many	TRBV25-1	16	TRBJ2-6	TGTGCCAGCAGTGGGACAGGGACCAGTGGGGCCAACGTCCTGACTTTC	CASSGTGTSGANVLTF
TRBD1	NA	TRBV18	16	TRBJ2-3	TGTGCCAGCTCCACCAGTAGGGGGCGTAGCACAGATACGCAGTATTTT	CASSTSRGRSTDTQYF